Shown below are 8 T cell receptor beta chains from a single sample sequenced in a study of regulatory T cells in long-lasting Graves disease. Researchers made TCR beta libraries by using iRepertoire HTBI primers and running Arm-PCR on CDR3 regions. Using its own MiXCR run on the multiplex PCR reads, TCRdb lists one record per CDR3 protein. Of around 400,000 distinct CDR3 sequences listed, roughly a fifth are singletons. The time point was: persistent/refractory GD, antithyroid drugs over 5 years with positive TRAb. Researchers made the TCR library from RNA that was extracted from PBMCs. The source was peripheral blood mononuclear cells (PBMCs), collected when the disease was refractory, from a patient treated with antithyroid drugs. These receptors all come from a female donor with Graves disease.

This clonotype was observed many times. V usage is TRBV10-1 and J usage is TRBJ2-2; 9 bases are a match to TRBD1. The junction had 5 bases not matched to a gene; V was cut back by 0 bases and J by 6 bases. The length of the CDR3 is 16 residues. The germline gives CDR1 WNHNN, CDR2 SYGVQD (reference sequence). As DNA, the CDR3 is TGCGCCAGCAGTGAGTCTGGGACAGGGAATCCCGGGGAGCTGTTTTTT. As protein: CASSESGTGNPGELFF.

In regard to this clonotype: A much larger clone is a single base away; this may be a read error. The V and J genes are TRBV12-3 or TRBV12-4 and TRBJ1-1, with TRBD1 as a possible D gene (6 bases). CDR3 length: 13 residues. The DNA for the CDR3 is TGTGTCAGCACACGGACAGTGAACACTGAAGCTTTCTTT. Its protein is CVSTRTVNTEAFF.

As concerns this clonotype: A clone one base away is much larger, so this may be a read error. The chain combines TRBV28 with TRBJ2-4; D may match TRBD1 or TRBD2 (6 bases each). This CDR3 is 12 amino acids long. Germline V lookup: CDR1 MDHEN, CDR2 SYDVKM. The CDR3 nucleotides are TGTGCCATCCGGGGGCCCAAAAACGTTCAGTACTTC. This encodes CAIRGPKNVQYF. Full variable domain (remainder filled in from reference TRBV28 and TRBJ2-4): DVKVTQSSRYLVKRTGEKVFLECVQDMDHENMFWYRQDPGLGLRLIYFSYDVKMKEKGDIPEGYSVSREKKERFSLILESASTNQTSMYLCAIRGPKNVQYFGAGTRLSVL.

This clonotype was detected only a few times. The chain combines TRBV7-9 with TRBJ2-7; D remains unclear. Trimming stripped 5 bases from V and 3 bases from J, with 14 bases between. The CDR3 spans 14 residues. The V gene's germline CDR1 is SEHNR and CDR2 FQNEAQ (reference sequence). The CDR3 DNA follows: TGTGCCAGCAGCACGATCGAGGAGAGCTACGAGCAGTACTTC. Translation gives CASSTIEESYEQYF.

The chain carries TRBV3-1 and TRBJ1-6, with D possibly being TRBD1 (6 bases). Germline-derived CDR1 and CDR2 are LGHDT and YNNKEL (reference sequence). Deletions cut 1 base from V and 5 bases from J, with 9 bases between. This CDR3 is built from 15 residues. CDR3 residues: CASSQGQVDNSPLHF. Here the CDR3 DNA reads TGTGCCAGCAGCCAAGGACAGGTTGATAATTCACCCCTCCACTTT.

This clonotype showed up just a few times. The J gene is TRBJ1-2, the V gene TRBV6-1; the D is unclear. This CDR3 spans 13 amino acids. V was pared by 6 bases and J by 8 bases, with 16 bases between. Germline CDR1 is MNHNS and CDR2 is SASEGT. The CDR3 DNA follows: TGTGCCAGCAGCCGAATAGACGGAGGGGGCTACACCTTC. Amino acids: CASSRIDGGGYTF.

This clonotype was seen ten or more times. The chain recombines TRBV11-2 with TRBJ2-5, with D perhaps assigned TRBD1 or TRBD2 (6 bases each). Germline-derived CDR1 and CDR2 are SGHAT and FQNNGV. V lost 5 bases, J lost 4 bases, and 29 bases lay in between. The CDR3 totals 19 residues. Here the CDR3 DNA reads TGTGCCAGCAGCCCCAGGGCATCGGAGGGGGAGCGTGAGGGAGAGACCCAGTACTTC. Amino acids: CASSPRASEGEREGETQYF.

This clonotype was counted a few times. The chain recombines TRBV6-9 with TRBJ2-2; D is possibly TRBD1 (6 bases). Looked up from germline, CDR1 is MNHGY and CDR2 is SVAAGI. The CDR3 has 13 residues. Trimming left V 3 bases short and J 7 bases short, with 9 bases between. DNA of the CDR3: TGTGCCAGCAGTTACTCAGGGGTCGGGGAGCTGTTTTTT. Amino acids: CASSYSGVGELFF.